This T cell receptor beta chain was identified during a study of T cell changes during pregnancy in multiple sclerosis. Trimming cost V 8 bases and J 4 bases, with 18 bases left between them. The CDR3 contains 15 residues. CDR1 is SNHLY, CDR2 FYNNEI, per germline. Produced via immunoSEQ multiplex PCR; TCRdb's table is partial and in-frame only. This table holds about 34,000 clones, around 90% found once. The sequence was obtained from a female donor with multiple sclerosis, enrolled in a pregnancy study. Sample: CD8+ T cells from peripheral blood mononuclear cells, taken in the third trimester of pregnancy. The rearrangement joins TRBV2 to TRBJ1-5, with a possible D match to TRBD1 (6 bases). Here the CDR3 reads CASAPPGEGNQPQHF. The DNA of the CDR3 is TGTGCCAGCGCCCCCCCAGGGGAGGGGAATCAGCCCCAGCATTTT.